This TCR beta chain was sequenced in a study of blood T cells in healthy people across ages. Study details: Template switching captured about one barcoded beta molecule per two T cells.

Regarding this clonotype: Its matching antigen is unknown.

The junction had 4 bases not matched to a gene; V was cut back by 5 bases and J by 4 bases. The CDR3 runs 13 residues. Germline V gives CDR1 DFQATT, CDR2 SNEGSKA (reference sequence). Alongside a J-beta primer mix, a sample-barcoded 5' primer served in a second PCR lasting about 6 to 11 cycles. Using its own MiXCR run on the 5' RACE reads, TCRdb lists one record per CDR3 protein. This sample has some 320,000 distinct CDR3 sequences, with roughly 26% found just once. Study-level findings and limits: TCR beta diversity, measured per million T cells, fell in a roughly linear way with age. There were more naive CD4+ cells and higher diversity in long-lived donors than in aged donors.

This TCR derives from a woman in her 70s in good health. This rearrangement joins TRBV20-1 to TRBJ2-2, with 7 bases that match TRBD1. The sequenced sample consisted of blood. CDR3 nucleotide sequence: TGCAGTGCTGAGGGGGCGATCACCGGGGAGCTGTTTTTT. Protein: CSAEGAITGELFF.